This T cell receptor (beta chain) was profiled in a study of a mutant IDH1 vaccine in newly diagnosed glioma. Study-level background: Patients, over weeks 1, 3, 5, 7, 11, 15, 19 and 23, received a total of eight vaccinations. A 62.5% male, about 40% female split and a mean age of roughly 44 years characterized treated patients. Previous care, which was radiotherapy, temozolomide, or both, most often involved both.

Time point reported: week 11, during vaccination. Alongside topical imiquimod, each dose of vaccine comprised 300 ug of mutant IDH1 20-mer peptide. CDR3 length: 13 amino acids. The germline V gene encodes CDR1 WSHSY and CDR2 SAAADI. The germline V and J ends were trimmed by 6 bases and 5 bases, with 11 bases remaining between them. Using immunoSEQ multiplex PCR, the repertoire was profiled, and TCRdb retains in-frame clones only, with some absent. Among 60,000 or so clones listed, 75% to 90% were seen once. Study conclusions and caveats: Induction of immune responses by the vaccine occurred in approximately 93% of patients.

Concerning this clone itself: The target antigen is unknown.

The V call is TRBV10-2, the J call TRBJ1-5; perhaps TRBD1 as D (6 bases). This TCR came from a man aged 35 to 55 with glioma. Sequenced material: PBMCs, taken from a glioma patient whose treatment included an IDH1 peptide vaccine. For the CDR3, the DNA is TGCGCCAGCAGAGGACAGTGGGATCAGCCCCAGCATTTT. The encoded protein is CASRGQWDQPQHF.